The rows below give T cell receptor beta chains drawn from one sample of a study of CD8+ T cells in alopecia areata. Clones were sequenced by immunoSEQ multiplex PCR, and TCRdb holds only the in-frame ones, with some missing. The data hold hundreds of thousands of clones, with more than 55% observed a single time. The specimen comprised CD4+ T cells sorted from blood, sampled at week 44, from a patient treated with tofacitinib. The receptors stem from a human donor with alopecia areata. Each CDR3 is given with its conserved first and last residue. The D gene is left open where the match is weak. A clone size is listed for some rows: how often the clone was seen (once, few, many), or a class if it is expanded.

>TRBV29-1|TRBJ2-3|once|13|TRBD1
CSVKGQITDTQYF
TGCAGCGTGAAGGGACAGATCACAGATACGCAGTATTTT
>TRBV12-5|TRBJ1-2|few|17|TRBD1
CASGLVPGTGFNYGYTF
TGTGCTAGTGGTTTGGTACCCGGGACAGGGTTTAACTATGGCTACACCTTC
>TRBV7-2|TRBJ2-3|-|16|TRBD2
CASSFSSGGAVDTQYF
TGTGCCAGCAGCTTTTCTAGCGGGGGGGCCGTGGATACGCAGTATTTT
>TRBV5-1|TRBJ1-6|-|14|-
CASSLGQQNSPLHF
TGCGCCAGCAGCTTGGGACAGCAGAATTCACCCCTCCACTTT
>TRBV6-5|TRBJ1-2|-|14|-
CASSPRGDVYGYTF
TGTGCCAGCAGCCCCAGGGGAGACGTATATGGCTACACCTTC
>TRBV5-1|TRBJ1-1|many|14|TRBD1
CASMGTGRNTEAFF
TGCGCCAGCATGGGGACAGGTCGGAACACTGAAGCTTTCTTT
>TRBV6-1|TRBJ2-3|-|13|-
CASTRVLTDTQYF
TGTGCCAGCACCCGGGTCCTCACAGATACGCAGTATTTT
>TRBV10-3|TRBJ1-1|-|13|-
CAISDLTGTEAFF
TGTGCCATCAGTGACCTAACGGGGACTGAAGCTTTCTTT
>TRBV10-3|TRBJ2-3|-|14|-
CAISEVSRPDTQYF
TGTGCCATCAGTGAAGTAAGTCGACCAGATACGCAGTATTTT
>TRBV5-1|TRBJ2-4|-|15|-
CASSQNNRGENIQYF
TGCGCCAGCAGCCAAAATAACCGGGGAGAAAACATTCAGTACTTC
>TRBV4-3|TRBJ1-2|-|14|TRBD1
CASSQYLTGYGYTF
TGCGCCAGCAGCCAATACCTGACAGGGTATGGCTACACCTTC
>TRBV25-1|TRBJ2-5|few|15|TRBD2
CASSEGVAGVETQYF
TGTGCCAGCAGTGAAGGCGTAGCGGGTGTAGAGACCCAGTACTTC
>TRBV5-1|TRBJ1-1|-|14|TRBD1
CASSSGTGNTEAFF
TGCGCCAGCAGCTCCGGGACAGGGAACACTGAAGCTTTCTTT
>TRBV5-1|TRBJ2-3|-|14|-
CASSWGSSTDTQYF
TGCGCCAGCAGCTGGGGTTCAAGCACAGATACGCAGTATTTT
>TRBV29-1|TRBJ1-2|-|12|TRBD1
CSVETGGYGYTF
TGCAGCGTTGAGACAGGGGGCTATGGCTACACCTTC
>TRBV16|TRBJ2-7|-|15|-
CASSQSPSGLGEQYF
TGTGCCAGCAGCCAATCACCCTCGGGGTTAGGGGAGCAGTACTTC
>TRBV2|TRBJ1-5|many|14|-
CASSADSGNQPQHF
TGTGCCAGCAGTGCTGACAGTGGCAATCAGCCCCAGCATTTT
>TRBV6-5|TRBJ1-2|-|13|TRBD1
CASSYPTGNGYTF
TGTGCCAGCAGTTACCCGACAGGGAATGGCTACACCTTC
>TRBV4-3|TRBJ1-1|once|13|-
CASSQDRGGEAFF
TGCGCCAGCAGCCAAGATCGAGGGGGGGAAGCTTTCTTT
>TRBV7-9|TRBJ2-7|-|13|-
CASSLRGADEQYF
TGTGCCAGCAGCTTAAGGGGGGCGGATGAGCAGTACTTC
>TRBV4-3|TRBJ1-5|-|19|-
CASSQDPVGGIGSNQPQHF
TGCGCCAGCAGCCAAGATCCAGTCGGGGGAATTGGAAGCAATCAGCCCCAGCATTTT
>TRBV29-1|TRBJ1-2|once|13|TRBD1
CSVLTGARRGYTF
TGCAGCGTCCTAACAGGGGCTAGGCGAGGCTACACCTTC